The subject of this entry is one TCR beta chain. Other DNA sequences from this sample encode an identical CDR3 as well. The data were taken from a study of shared clonotypes between healthy human individuals. Assay: immunoSEQ multiplex PCR; the TCRdb copy retains only in-frame clones and omits some. Altogether 2.3 million or so clones are present, 90% to 95% being singletons, with the ten largest covering 0.3% to 0.4%. The germline CDR1 and CDR2 sequences are SGHRS and YFSETQ. The CDR3 has 13 residues. Trimming shortened V by 4 bases and J by 2 bases, and 9 bases separated the two germline ends. The sample consisted of naive CD4+ T cells from PBMCs. As for subset: CD45RA+ positively selected. V is TRBV5-1 and J is TRBJ2-5; possibly TRBD1 for D (6 bases). This clonotype was obtained from a man aged 18 to 29 in good health. Some clones in this sample may be carry-over from other donors' samples. The CDR3 sequence is CASSTGQQETQYF. The CDR3 nucleotides read TGCGCCAGCAGCACCGGACAGCAAGAGACCCAGTACTTC. Full variable domain (missing parts from reference TRBV5-1 and TRBJ2-5): KAGVTQTPRYLIKTRGQQVTLSCSPISGHRSVSWYQQTPGQGLQFLFEYFSETQRNKGNFPGRFSGRQFSNSRSEMNVSTLELGDSALYLCASSTGQQETQYFGPGTRLLVL.